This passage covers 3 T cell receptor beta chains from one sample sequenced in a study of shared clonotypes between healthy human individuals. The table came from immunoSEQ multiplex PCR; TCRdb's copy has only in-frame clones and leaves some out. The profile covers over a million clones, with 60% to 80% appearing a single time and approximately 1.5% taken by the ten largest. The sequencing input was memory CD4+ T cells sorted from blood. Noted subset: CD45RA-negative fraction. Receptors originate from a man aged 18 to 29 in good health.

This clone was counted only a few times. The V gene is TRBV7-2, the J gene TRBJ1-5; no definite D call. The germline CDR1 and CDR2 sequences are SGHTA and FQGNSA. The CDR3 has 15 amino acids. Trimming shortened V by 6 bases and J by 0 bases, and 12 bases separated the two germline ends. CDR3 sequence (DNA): TGTGCCAGCAGTCCAACACTTTATAGCAATCAGCCCCAGCATTTT. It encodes CASSPTLYSNQPQHF.

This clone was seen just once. CDR3 sequence (DNA): TGTGCCAGCAGCCCGAAACCGGGACAGGGGTACAATGAGCAGTTCTTC. Translated: CASSPKPGQGYNEQFF. This rearrangement joins TRBV7-9 to TRBJ2-1; TRBD1 aligns across 10 bases. The CDR3 is 16 residues long. V lost 5 bases to trimming and J lost 4 bases; unmatched junction nucleotides: 8. Germline CDR1 SEHNR, CDR2 FQNEAQ (reference sequence).

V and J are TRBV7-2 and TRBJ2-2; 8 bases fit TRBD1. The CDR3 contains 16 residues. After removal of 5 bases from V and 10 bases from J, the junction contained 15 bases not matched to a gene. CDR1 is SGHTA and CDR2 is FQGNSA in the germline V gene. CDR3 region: CASSGKPGQVPQELFF. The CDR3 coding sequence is TGTGCCAGCAGCGGAAAACCGGGACAGGTCCCGCAGGAGCTGTTTTTT.